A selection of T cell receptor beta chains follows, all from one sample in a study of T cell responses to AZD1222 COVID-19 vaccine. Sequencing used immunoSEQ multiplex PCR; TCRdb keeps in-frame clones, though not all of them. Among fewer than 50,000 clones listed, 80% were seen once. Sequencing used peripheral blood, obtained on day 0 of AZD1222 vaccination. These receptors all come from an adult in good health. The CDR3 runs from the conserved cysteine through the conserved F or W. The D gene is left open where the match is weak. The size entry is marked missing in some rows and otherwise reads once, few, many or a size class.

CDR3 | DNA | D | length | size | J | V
CASSLGTGGISEQYF | TGTGCCAGCAGCTTGGGGACAGGGGGGATAAGCGAGCAGTACTTC | TRBD1 | 15 | . | TRBJ2-7 | TRBV11-2
CASSPLTGDGYTF | TGTGCCAGCTCACCGCTTACAGGGGACGGCTACACCTTC | TRBD1 | 13 | . | TRBJ1-2 | TRBV18
CASSSTVVYEQYF | TGTGCCAGCAGCTCGACAGTTGTCTACGAGCAGTACTTC | . | 13 | few | TRBJ2-7 | TRBV7-9
CASSQYHGGSYEQYF | TGCGCCAGCAGCCAATATCATGGGGGGTCTTACGAGCAGTACTTC | . | 15 | . | TRBJ2-7 | TRBV4-3
CASSPETRWEKLFF | TGTGCCAGCAGCCCGGAAACTCGATGGGAAAAACTGTTTTTT | . | 14 | . | TRBJ1-4 | TRBV3-1/TRBV3-2
CASSQGARQPQHF | TGTGCCAGCAGCCAAGGGGCGCGACAGCCCCAGCATTTT | . | 13 | . | TRBJ1-5 | TRBV3-1/TRBV3-2
CASSYLDRASYGYTF | TGTGCCAGCAGTTACTTGGACAGGGCGTCCTATGGCTACACCTTC | TRBD1 | 15 | . | TRBJ1-2 | TRBV6-2/TRBV6-3
CASSLPLAGGGETQYF | TGTGCCAGCAGCTTACCGCTAGCGGGGGGAGGGGAGACCCAGTACTTC | TRBD2 | 16 | . | TRBJ2-5 | TRBV7-2
CASSLFQGAGNTIYF | TGCGCCAGCAGCTTGTTCCAGGGGGCCGGAAACACCATATATTTT | TRBD1 | 15 | . | TRBJ1-3 | TRBV5-1
CASSPDRLEAFF | TGTGCCAGCAGCCCGGACAGACTTGAAGCTTTCTTT | . | 12 | . | TRBJ1-1 | TRBV3-1/TRBV3-2
CASSLWDTNSPLHF | TGCGCCAGCAGCTTATGGGACACCAATTCACCCCTCCACTTT | . | 14 | . | TRBJ1-6 | TRBV5-1
CASSLMGQGGAFF | TGTGCCAGCAGTTTAATGGGACAGGGTGGGGCTTTCTTT | TRBD1 | 13 | . | TRBJ1-1 | TRBV12-3/TRBV12-4
CASSGGRVENQPQHF | TGTGCCAGCAGTGGGGGGAGGGTAGAGAATCAGCCCCAGCATTTT | . | 15 | . | TRBJ1-5 | TRBV2
CASSLYGSLGEQYF | TGTGCCAGCAGCTTGTATGGCTCGCTTGGCGAGCAGTACTTC | . | 14 | . | TRBJ2-7 | TRBV5-4
CASSPSAARGLGELFF | TGTGCCAGCAGCCCTTCGGCGGCCAGGGGGCTCGGGGAGCTGTTTTTT | TRBD1 | 16 | . | TRBJ2-2 | TRBV7-3
CASSPNGDSYEQYF | TGTGCCAGCTCACCGAACGGAGACTCCTACGAGCAGTACTTC | . | 14 | . | TRBJ2-7 | TRBV18
CASMRSGGGQPQHF | TGTGCCAGTATGAGGTCGGGTGGCGGGCAGCCCCAGCATTTT | . | 14 | . | TRBJ1-5 | TRBV19
CSVDGGTTDTQYF | TGCAGCGTTGACGGGGGGACCACAGATACGCAGTATTTT | TRBD2 | 13 | . | TRBJ2-3 | TRBV29-1
CASKTSQRSSATEYF | TGTGCCAGCAAGACAAGCCAACGCTCGTCGGCGACCGAGTACTTC | . | 15 | . | TRBJ2-7 | TRBV27
CASSQDRIRALGYTF | TGCGCCAGCAGCCAAGATCGGATCAGGGCGCTTGGCTACACCTTC | . | 15 | . | TRBJ1-2 | TRBV4-1
CASSRTGGSTDTQYF | TGTGCCAGCAGCCGTACAGGGGGGAGCACAGATACGCAGTATTTT | TRBD1 | 15 | . | TRBJ2-3 | TRBV11-3
CASKKQGGTEAFF | TGTGCCAGCAAGAAGCAGGGAGGCACTGAAGCTTTCTTT | . | 13 | . | TRBJ1-1 | TRBV12-3/TRBV12-4
CASTTTGTYNSPLHF | TGTGCCAGCACCACTACAGGGACCTATAATTCACCCCTCCACTTT | . | 15 | . | TRBJ1-6 | TRBV28
CASSQGRTTNEKLFF | TGTGCCAGCAGCCAAGGCCGGACAACTAATGAAAAACTGTTTTTT | . | 15 | . | TRBJ1-4 | TRBV14
CASSLFASPNQPQHF | TGTGCCAGCAGCTTATTTGCCAGCCCCAATCAGCCCCAGCATTTT | . | 15 | . | TRBJ1-5 | TRBV11-3
CASSEGPGRYAFF | TGTGCCAGCAGTGAAGGCCCAGGGCGATATGCTTTCTTT | . | 13 | once | TRBJ1-1 | TRBV2
CASSLPQGTYEQYF | TGTGCCAGCAGTTTACCCCAGGGTACCTACGAGCAGTACTTC | . | 14 | . | TRBJ2-7 | TRBV28
CSARDARDYTF | TGCAGTGCTAGAGACGCCAGGGACTACACCTTC | . | 11 | . | TRBJ1-2 | TRBV20-1
CASSQDGQGFDNSPLHF | TGCGCCAGCAGCCAAGACGGACAGGGTTTTGATAATTCACCCCTCCACTTT | TRBD1 | 17 | . | TRBJ1-6 | TRBV4-3
CASSRRQGGGYGYTF | TGTGCCAGCAGTAGAAGACAGGGAGGCGGGTATGGCTACACCTTC | TRBD1 | 15 | . | TRBJ1-2 | TRBV28
CASRGPTPGEQYF | TGTGCCAGCAGAGGACCCACACCGGGCGAGCAGTACTTC | . | 13 | . | TRBJ2-7 | TRBV7-9
CASNTGQEISPLHF | TGTGCCAGCAACACCGGACAGGAAATATCACCCCTCCACTTT | TRBD1 | 14 | few | TRBJ1-6 | TRBV11-2
CASSQQGLDTEAFF | TGTGCCAGCAGCCAACAGGGTCTTGACACTGAAGCTTTCTTT | . | 14 | . | TRBJ1-1 | TRBV3-1/TRBV3-2
CASSPSLPGQLIIHSGNTIYF | TGTGCCAGCAGCCCCTCCCTCCCGGGACAGCTTATAATCCACTCTGGAAACACCATATATTTT | TRBD1 | 21 | . | TRBJ1-3 | TRBV4-2
CASSLEPGRGEAFF | TGCGCCAGCAGCTTGGAGCCCGGGAGGGGAGAAGCTTTCTTT | . | 14 | . | TRBJ1-1 | TRBV5-1